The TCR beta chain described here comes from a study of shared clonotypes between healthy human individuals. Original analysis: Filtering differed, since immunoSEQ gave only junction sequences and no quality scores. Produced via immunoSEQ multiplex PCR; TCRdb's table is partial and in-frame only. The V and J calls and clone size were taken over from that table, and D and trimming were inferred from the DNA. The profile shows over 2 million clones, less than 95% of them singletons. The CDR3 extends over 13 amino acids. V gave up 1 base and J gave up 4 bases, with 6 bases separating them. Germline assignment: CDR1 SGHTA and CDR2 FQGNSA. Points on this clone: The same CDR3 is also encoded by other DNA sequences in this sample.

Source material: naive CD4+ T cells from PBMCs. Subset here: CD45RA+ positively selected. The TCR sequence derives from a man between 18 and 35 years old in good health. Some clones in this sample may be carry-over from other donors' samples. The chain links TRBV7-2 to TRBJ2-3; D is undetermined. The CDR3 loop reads CASSLGGPDTQYF. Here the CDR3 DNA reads TGTGCCAGCAGCTTAGGTGGCCCAGATACGCAGTATTTT.